This T cell receptor (beta chain) originates from a study of vaccination and CD4 T cells after COVID-19 (dated by TCRdb to the early 2020s). Looking at the study overall: Convalescent patients had a positive SARS-CoV-2 result on nasal swab PCR, and of these patients, fewer than ten had mild disease and one had severe disease. In the convalescent cohort there were six males and four females, among whom were two Hispanic individuals, seven Caucasians, two Asians and one multiracial person. Two doses of either the Pfizer-BioNTech BNT162b2 vaccine (n=8) or the Moderna mRNA-1273 vaccine (n=2) were administered to participants. Post-COVID blood samples were collected from convalescent patients a median of roughly 100 days after diagnosis, with a range of about 30 to 161 days. Post-vaccine blood samples were taken a median of roughly 75 days after the second vaccine dose, with a range of about 14 to 241 days. Culture stimuli were overlapping spike peptide pools from SARS-CoV-2 and from the common cold coronaviruses HCoV-NL63, HCoV-OC43 and HCoV-229E. In control cultures, a CEFX viral epitope pool was used as positive control, an HIV-1 Nef peptide pool was used as negative control, or no peptide was added. The spike-specific CD4+ TCR repertoire was compared before and after mRNA vaccination in around ten COVID-19 convalescent patients and a few infection-naive healthy vaccine recipients.

Note on this clonotype: The target of this receptor is not known. Base-call qualities are not available, and no considerably larger clone is one nucleotide away.

The library was obtained by PCR. At the Johns Hopkins FTIC core, DNA from the cultured CD4+ T cells underwent TCR sequencing with the Oncomine TCR Beta short-read assay. Genomic DNA was extracted from the cultured CD4+ T cells with the QIAamp micro DNA kit. Oncomine TCR Beta libraries from cultured CD4+ T cells were pooled using unique dual indexes and sequenced on an Illumina iSeq 100. As for how the authors treated the data: Non-productive sequences were removed, and CDR3s not starting with C, not ending with F or W, or shorter than 7 amino acids were discarded. Antigen-specific clonotypes were identified using the MANAFEST web application through comparison of peptide-stimulated wells with reference and other culture wells. To be called positive, a clone needed an FDR below 0.05, an odds ratio above 5, and a productive frequency above 0.1% in at least two of three replicate wells. A clonotype was classed as cross-reactive if the clonotype showed significant expansion both in SARS-CoV-2 spike wells and in at least one common cold coronavirus spike condition. Levenshtein distances (stringdist) and unrooted phylogenetic trees (ape) in R version 3.6.1 were used to assess CDR3 homology. The public reads were run again by TCRdb, first through fastp at Q25 and then through MiXCR, and only productive beta chains were kept. Rows with one shared CDR3 protein collapse into an entry with the most common genes and DNA. These V and J calls are TCRdb output, not the study's own analysis. This sample is represented by more than 9,500 distinct CDR3 sequences; over 55% of them were singletons. The ten largest clonotypes hold 13% of the sample.

V is shortened by 0 bases, J by 2 bases, and the region joining them spans 14 bases. Including the terminal cysteine and phenylalanine, the CDR3 comprises 16 residues. Left in the record is the CDR3 DNA by itself, 48 bases read in frame from the first base. CDR1 is given as SGHRS and CDR2 as YFSETQ, both from the germline V gene. Beyond this particular receptor, the publication reports: Among convalescent patients, a median around 86% of the SARS-CoV-2-reactive clones seen after vaccination appeared only after vaccination, which suggests priming specific to the vaccine. Of the vaccine-specific clones in convalescent patients, 304 of 307, or nearly all, reacted only to SARS-CoV-2 spike and did not cross-react with common cold coronaviruses. An increase in the median number of SARS-CoV-2-reactive clonotypes from more than 20 after infection to roughly 39 after vaccination was observed, but the change was not found to be significant. The study included relatively few convalescent patients and did not analyze early timepoints after natural infection.

Sample treatment or condition, as interpreted from the label and publication: approximately nine-day PBMC culture with coronavirus spike peptide pools or control peptides (ViraFEST assay). To expand antigen-specific T cells with peptide pools and then pick out the expanded clonotypes through TCR sequencing, the study relied on the ViraFEST assay. The convalescent patients' positive SARS-CoV-2 PCR tests were from March to December 2020, which was before the Alpha, Beta and Delta variants emerged in the United States. Each well held 2.2 million or so PBMCs cultured in IMDM containing roughly 5% human AB serum and approximately 9.8 IU/ml IL-2, with roughly 10 ug/ml peptide pools added. Half of the culture medium was replaced with fresh IL-2-containing medium on days 3 and 7. CD4+ T cells were isolated after approximately ten days of culture through negative selection using the EasySep CD4+ T cell isolation kit. PBMCs were separated from whole blood using Ficoll-Paque Plus gradient centrifugation and then either used fresh or cryopreserved at -140C. In general, triplicate wells were set up for every culture condition.

This sequence originates from a human donor who had recovered from COVID-19. The rearranged segments are TRBV5-1 and TRBJ1-1, with a weak D call of TRBD1 (6 bases match). Material: CD4+ T cells from blood, cultured in vitro. The CDR3 sequence is CASSLGPTGANTEAFF. The nucleotides read TGCGCCAGCAGCTTGGGTCCTACGGGGGCAAACACTGAAGCTTTCTTT.